One and the same sample provided the 32 T cell receptor beta chains below, sequenced in a study of regulatory T cells in long-lasting Graves disease. The time point was: newly diagnosed GD, antithyroid drugs for less than 3 months. The TCR library was made from RNA extracted from PBMCs. Libraries of TCR beta came from iRepertoire HTBI primers plus Arm-PCR of CDR3 regions. TCRdb reanalysed the multiplex PCR reads using MiXCR and keeps one entry per CDR3 protein. The sample holds some 200,000 distinct CDR3 sequences, roughly 18% seen once. These data were likewise used in another study, on T cells in Graves' hyperthyroidism and ophthalmopathy.

The material was peripheral blood mononuclear cells (PBMCs), obtained at new diagnosis, from a patient treated with antithyroid drugs. The origin of the receptors is a woman in her 30s with Graves disease.

The genes are TRBV7-3 and TRBJ2-7, with 9 positions matching TRBD2. Germline V gene sequence: CDR1 SGHTA, CDR2 FQGTGA. This CDR3 is 18 amino acids long. V was pared by 2 bases and J by 3 bases, with 14 bases of the junction left unmatched. The CDR3 sequence is CASSLPLEASGDYYEQYF. The CDR3 bases are TGTGCCAGCAGCTTACCGCTTGAGGCTAGCGGGGATTACTACGAGCAGTACTTC.

The sample holds many counts of this clonotype. The CDR3, as DNA: TGTGCCAGCAGTGAAGCGCTTCCCGGGCTGGGGAACATTCAGTACTTC. This codes for CASSEALPGLGNIQYF. The chain is built from TRBV2 and TRBJ2-4, with D hard to call. This CDR3 contains 16 residues. V lost 0 bases and J lost 7, with 16 bases in between. The V gene's germline CDR1 is SNHLY and CDR2 FYNNEI.

This clonotype was picked up a small number of times. The chain recombines TRBV19 with TRBJ1-1; maybe TRBD1 (5 bases). This CDR3 region has 15 residues. From germline, CDR1 is LNHDA and CDR2 SQIVND (reference sequence). Trimming left V 5 bases short and J 3 bases short, with 16 bases between. CDR3 protein: CASSSGTVGYTEAFF. The CDR3 coding sequence is TGTGCCAGTAGTTCGGGGACGGTCGGATACACTGAAGCTTTCTTT.

The J gene is TRBJ2-1, the V gene TRBV2; 12 positions match TRBD2. The J segment lost 1 base and the V segment lost 7 bases, leaving 2 bases of the junction unmatched. Germline V CDR1 and CDR2: SNHLY, FYNNEI. This CDR3 has 15 residues. The DNA for the CDR3 is TGTGCCAGCACTAGCGGGAGGGGGTCCTACAATGAGCAGTTCTTC. Translating gives CASTSGRGSYNEQFF. Combining the CDR3 with reference TRBV2 and TRBJ2-1 gives the whole variable domain EPEVTQTPSHQVTQMGQEVILRCVPISNHLYFYWYRQILGQKVEFLVSFYNNEISEKSEIFDDQFSVERPDGSNFTLKIRSTKLEDSAMYFCASTSGRGSYNEQFFGPGTRLTVL.

This clonotype has at least ten counts. The chain carries TRBV15 and TRBJ2-2; D ambiguous. V was cut by 5 bases and J by 4 bases, with 8 bases left in between. Germline lookup yields CDR1 LNHNV and CDR2 YYDKDF (reference sequence). CDR3 length: 13 residues. Written as DNA, the CDR3 is TGTGCCACCAGCGAACTCTTCACCGGGGAGCTGTTTTTT. It specifies CATSELFTGELFF.

This clonotype has at least ten counts. The rearrangement joins TRBV15 to TRBJ2-5; TRBD1 agrees at 8 bases. The CDR3 totals 14 residues. Germline V lookup: CDR1 LNHNV, CDR2 YYDKDF (reference sequence). With 3 bases clipped from V and 4 bases from J, the junction kept 4 bases outside the gene matches. For the CDR3, the DNA is TGTGCCACCAGCAGTGGACAGGGAGGAGAGACCCAGTACTTC. Amino acids: CATSSGQGGETQYF. Drawing the rest from reference TRBV15 and TRBJ2-5, the complete variable domain is DAMVIQNPRYQVTQFGKPVTLSCSQTLNHNVMYWYQQKSSQAPKLLFHYYDKDFNNEADTPDNFQSRRPNTSFCFLDIRSPGLGDTAMYLCATSSGQGGETQYFGPGTRLLVL.

This clonotype has at least ten counts. The genes are TRBV28 and TRBJ2-1, with a tentative D call TRBD2 (6 bases). CDR1 is MDHEN and CDR2 is SYDVKM in the germline V gene. V was trimmed by 7 bases and J by 1 base, leaving 20 bases between them. This CDR3 region has 17 residues. The CDR3 DNA follows: TGTGCCAGCACCCCCTCTCGGGGGTTTGTTTCCTACAATGAGCAGTTCTTC. It yields the protein CASTPSRGFVSYNEQFF.

This clonotype occurred many times. The chain is built from TRBV28 and TRBJ1-5; D is undetermined. The CDR3 is 11 residues long. Germline V CDR1 and CDR2: MDHEN, SYDVKM. The V end was cut by 6 bases, the J end by 3 bases, with 3 bases between. The CDR3 sequence is CASSHNQPQHF. CDR3 DNA: TGTGCCAGCAGCCACAATCAGCCCCAGCATTTT.

Worth noting for this clonotype: An end of the junction differs from the germline gene, which may be a read error. The V and J genes are TRBV11-2 and TRBJ1-1; 7 positions match TRBD1. The CDR3 loop spans 15 amino acids. CDR1 is SGHAT and CDR2 is FQNNGV in the germline V gene. DNA for the CDR3: TGTGCCAGCGGCTTAGACTGGAAGGGGGCAACTGAAGCTTTCTTT. It encodes CASGLDWKGATEAFF.

In its sample, this clonotype was seen many times. The CDR3 spells CASSLRKGGSPLHF. The CDR3 nucleotides read TGTGCCAGCAGTTTACGGAAGGGAGGGTCACCCCTCCACTTT. The chain uses TRBV12-3 or TRBV12-4 and TRBJ1-6; unclear D gene. The CDR3 contains 14 residues. The germline V and J ends were trimmed by 2 bases and 10 bases, with 12 bases remaining between them.

This clonotype was seen repeatedly, ten times or more. The V and J genes are TRBV12-3 or TRBV12-4 and TRBJ1-1; TRBD1 matches 7 bases. The CDR3 runs to 15 residues. V lost 5 bases, J lost 1 base, and 7 bases stayed unmatched. CDR3 sequence: CASSPRTGPNTEAFF. CDR3 in DNA: TGTGCCAGCAGTCCGCGGACAGGTCCGAACACTGAAGCTTTCTTT.

Of note for this clonotype: Possible read error: a much larger clone is one base away. The conserved phenylalanine or tryptophan normally closing the CDR3 is absent here, so this likely arose from a read error. The chain combines TRBV12-3 or TRBV12-4 with TRBJ2-3, with 16 bases lining up with TRBD2. The V and J ends lost 5 bases and 6 bases, in that order; junction bases with no gene match: 14. The CDR3 runs 19 residues. The CDR3 coding sequence is TGTGCCAGCAGTCCCGGGACTAGCGGGAGGGTAGAACCTCGGGATACGCAGTATCTT. Translated, it gives CASSPGTSGRVEPRDTQYL.

The chain combines TRBV30 with TRBJ1-6, with unresolved D. The CDR3 runs 14 residues. Germline V gene lookup returns CDR1 GTSNPN and CDR2 SVGIG (reference sequence). Trimming pared 3 bases from V and 5 bases from J, leaving 11 bases between. The CDR3 DNA follows: TGTGCCTGGAGCGGCTGGGGAGATAATTCACCCCTCCACTTT. Its protein is CAWSGWGDNSPLHF.

CDR3 nucleotide sequence: TGTGCCAGCAGCCAAGAACAGACCCATAATTCACCCCTCCACTTT. Translated, it gives CASSQEQTHNSPLHF. J is TRBJ1-6 and V is TRBV3-1; D uncertain. Trimming left V 0 bases short and J 5 bases short, with 8 bases between. Germline values: CDR1 LGHDT, CDR2 YNNKEL (reference sequence). The CDR3 consists of 15 residues.

This clonotype was found many times. The gene calls are TRBV5-1 and TRBJ2-5; weak D call: TRBD1 (5 bases). V shed 2 bases and J shed 4 bases, with 12 bases lying between them. Germline V gene lookup returns CDR1 SGHRS and CDR2 YFSETQ. The CDR3 runs 14 residues. CDR3 region: CASSFQGSRETQYF. The CDR3 DNA follows: TGCGCCAGCAGCTTTCAGGGAAGCCGAGAGACCCAGTACTTC.

Points on this clonotype: Possible read error: a much larger clone is one base away. V usage is TRBV6-5 and J usage is TRBJ2-6; D unclear. With 4 bases removed from V and 4 bases from J, the gap between germline ends came to 5 bases. The CDR3 covers 13 residues. From germline, CDR1 is MNHEY and CDR2 SVGAGI. The CDR3 DNA sequence: TGTGCCAGCAGTTGCCCCGGGGCCAACGTCCTGACTTTC. Residues: CASSCPGANVLTF.

This clonotype turned up a few times. A much larger clone sits a single nucleotide away, making a read error possible. This CDR3 fails to terminate in the conserved phenylalanine or tryptophan, so it likely reflects a read error. The V gene is TRBV5-1, the J gene TRBJ1-6; D might be TRBD1 (5 bases). The V gene lost 0 bases and the J gene lost 6 bases, with 13 bases spanning the gap. The CDR3 runs to 16 residues. Per germline, CDR1 SGHRS and CDR2 YFSETQ. The CDR3 loop is CASSLAPGFGNSPLHL. The DNA for the CDR3 is TGCGCCAGCAGCTTGGCCCCAGGGTTTGGTAATTCACCCCTCCACCTT.

Points on this clonotype: A much bigger clone sits one base away, suggesting this may be a read error. The chain is built from TRBV20-1 and TRBJ1-6, with a possible D match to TRBD1 (5 bases). This CDR3 has 15 amino acids. CDR1 is DFQATT, CDR2 SNEGSKA, per germline (reference sequence). V lost 5 bases, J lost 3 bases, and 14 bases lay in between. CDR3: CSARSVGVYNSPLHF. The CDR3 region has the DNA TGCAGTGCTCGGTCTGTAGGGGTCTATAATTCACCCCTCCACTTT.

This clonotype has ten or more counts. V and J are TRBV9 and TRBJ2-6; D not certain. The CDR3 spans 15 residues. The germline V gene encodes CDR1 SGDLS and CDR2 YYNGEE. V was cut by 0 bases and J by 1 base, with 5 bases left in between. CDR3 loop: CASSVAGSGANVLTF. CDR3 sequence (DNA): TGTGCCAGCAGCGTAGCGGGTTCTGGGGCCAACGTCCTGACTTTC.

This clonotype was seen repeatedly, ten times or more. J is TRBJ1-2 and V is TRBV6-1; perhaps TRBD1 as D (5 bases). The CDR3 length is 12 residues. Deletions cut 8 bases from V and 8 bases from J, with 15 bases between. Looked up from germline, CDR1 is MNHNS and CDR2 is SASEGT. The CDR3 bases are TGTGCCAGCGGAATAGGGGTCAGGGGCTACACCTTC. It is translated as CASGIGVRGYTF.

This clonotype was seen once. The chain has TRBV20-1 and TRBJ2-1; D gene unclear. CDR3 length: 13 amino acids. Germline assignment: CDR1 DFQATT and CDR2 SNEGSKA (reference sequence). Trimming took off 1 base at V and 8 bases at J, with 12 bases between the two ends. The CDR3 DNA reads TGCAGTGCTAGAGCGGCATACGACCATGAGCAGTTCTTC. Translated, it gives CSARAAYDHEQFF.

This chain connects TRBV20-1 to TRBJ2-1; D gene unclear. Deletions cut 3 bases from V and 1 base from J, with 7 bases between. The CDR3 contains 13 residues. CDR1 and CDR2 (germline): DFQATT, SNEGSKA (reference sequence). The CDR3 DNA reads TGCAGTGCTAGTGGGGTATCCTACAATGAGCAGTTCTTC. It encodes CSASGVSYNEQFF.

This chain connects TRBV9 to TRBJ1-5; no reliable D call. Trimming shortened V by 0 bases and J by 4 bases, and 11 bases separated the two germline ends. The CDR3 is 15 residues long. Per the germline V gene, CDR1 is SGDLS and CDR2 is YYNGEE. CDR3 coding DNA: TGTGCCAGCAGCGTAGCCGGAACCTTTAATCAGCCCCAGCATTTT. Its translation: CASSVAGTFNQPQHF.

The chain has TRBV6-5 and TRBJ2-2; D gene ambiguous. There are 13 residues in the CDR3. Germline assignment: CDR1 MNHEY and CDR2 SVGAGI. Trimming took 4 bases from V and 5 from J, leaving 8 bases between them. CDR3 in amino acids: CASSSPRTGELFF. CDR3 in DNA: TGTGCCAGCAGTTCACCACGAACCGGGGAGCTGTTTTTT.

This clonotype occurred once. CDR3: CASSTAVGIEAFF. DNA of the CDR3: TGTGCCAGCAGCACCGCCGTAGGGATTGAAGCTTTCTTT. The rearrangement uses TRBV7-2 and TRBJ1-1; D unresolved. V lost 5 bases and J lost 7, with 14 bases in between. The CDR3 sequence is 13 residues long. Germline V gene data show CDR1 as SGHTA and CDR2 as FQGNSA.

The chain links TRBV12-3 or TRBV12-4 to TRBJ2-4; TRBD1 aligns across 9 bases. The CDR3 contains 15 residues. V shed 4 bases and J 8 bases; nucleotides not matched to a gene: 9. The CDR3 DNA sequence: TGTGCCAGCAGTTCCCGGACAGGGGAGGGTGACATTCAGTACTTC. Amino acids: CASSSRTGEGDIQYF.

This clonotype turned up a few times. The genes are TRBV28 and TRBJ2-7; D possibly corresponds to TRBD2 (6 bases). Deletions cut 6 bases from V and 0 bases from J, with 12 bases between. From germline, CDR1 is MDHEN and CDR2 SYDVKM. The CDR3 covers 14 residues. The CDR3 here is CASRAGTPSYEQYF. In DNA, the CDR3 is TGTGCCAGCAGGGCCGGGACTCCCTCCTACGAGCAGTACTTC.

The chain carries TRBV5-1 and TRBJ1-4; a possible D gene is TRBD1 (5 bases). This CDR3 is built from 14 residues. CDR1 is SGHRS and CDR2 is YFSETQ in the germline V gene. Trimming removed 4 bases at V and 8 bases at J, with 15 bases between. The CDR3 DNA sequence: TGCGCCAGCAGCCCGACAGAGAACAGCGAAAAACTGTTTTTT. Protein: CASSPTENSEKLFF.

In its sample, this clonotype was seen many times. J is TRBJ1-6 and V is TRBV28; D not certain. CDR1 MDHEN and CDR2 SYDVKM come from the germline V gene. The CDR3 contains 12 residues. The V and J ends lost 6 bases and 7 bases respectively, with 7 bases between them. CDR3 sequence reads: CASSFGNSPLHF. As DNA, the CDR3 is TGTGCCAGCAGCTTCGGGAATTCACCCCTCCACTTT.

This clonotype was counted many times. V is TRBV20-1 and J is TRBJ2-2; 7 nucleotides line up with TRBD2. Germline V lookup: CDR1 DFQATT, CDR2 SNEGSKA (reference sequence). The CDR3 is 15 residues long. The V and J ends lost 0 bases and 7 bases, in that order; junction bases with no gene match: 8. As DNA, the CDR3 is TGCAGTGCTAGAGATAATCCTAGCGGAAACGGGGAGCTGTTTTTT. Protein product: CSARDNPSGNGELFF.

This chain uses TRBV6-1 with TRBJ1-5; the D gene is possibly TRBD1 (5 bases). The CDR3 covers 18 residues. V gave up 7 bases and J gave up 0 bases, with 22 bases separating them. Germline V lookup: CDR1 MNHNS, CDR2 SASEGT. CDR3: CASTLDGSGGYSNQPQHF. CDR3 coding DNA: TGTGCCAGCACCCTAGATGGGTCCGGGGGATATAGCAATCAGCCCCAGCATTTT.

The chain combines TRBV30 with TRBJ2-2; D is uncertain. This CDR3 region has 13 residues. The germline V gene encodes CDR1 GTSNPN and CDR2 SVGIG (reference sequence). Between the trimmed V and J ends, which lost 2 bases and 7 bases, there was a span of 11 bases. The CDR3 DNA reads TGTGCCTGGAGTATCGGTTTCGGCGGGGAGCTGTTTTTT. It is translated as CAWSIGFGGELFF.